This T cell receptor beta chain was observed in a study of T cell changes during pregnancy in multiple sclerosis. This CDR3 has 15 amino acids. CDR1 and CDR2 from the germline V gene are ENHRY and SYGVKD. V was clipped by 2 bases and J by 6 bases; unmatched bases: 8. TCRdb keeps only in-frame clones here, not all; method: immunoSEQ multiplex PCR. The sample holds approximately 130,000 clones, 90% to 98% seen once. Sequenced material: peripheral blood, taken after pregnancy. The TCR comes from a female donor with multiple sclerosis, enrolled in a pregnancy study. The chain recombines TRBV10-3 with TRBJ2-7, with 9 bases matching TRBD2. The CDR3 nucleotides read TGTGCCATCAGTGAGGGGGTAGCGGGAGTTTCCGAGCAGTACTTC. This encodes CAISEGVAGVSEQYF.